One T cell receptor beta chain is described in this entry. Its antigen is unknown. The data were taken from a study of cytomegalovirus exposure and HLA in healthy donors. Study-wide context: Earlier results showed roughly 120 million unique TCR beta sequences derived from around 170 million T cells.

The CDR3 sequence is 14 residues long. The V and J ends lost 4 bases and 5 bases, in that order; junction bases with no gene match: 5. Per germline, CDR1 SNHLY and CDR2 FYNNEI. Findings of the study overall: A later analysis linked a missense variant in DCLRE1C to the trimming of TCR beta V and J genes.

Primers included in the PCR were 60 Vbeta and 13 Jbeta primers. Libraries were prepared by immunoSEQ multiplex PCR; TCRdb keeps only in-frame clonotypes and omits some of them. The listing records about 130,000 clones. The sample consisted of PBMCs. The origin of this receptor is a woman in her thirties or forties in good health and CMV-seropositive. V is TRBV2 and J is TRBJ1-5, with 7 positions matching TRBD1. In DNA form, the CDR3 reads TGTGCCAGCAGTGGAAGGACAGGCGATCAGCCCCAGCATTTT. It encodes CASSGRTGDQPQHF.